The clone carrying this T cell receptor beta chain turned up a few times. This sample is drawn from a study of blood T cell repertoires in COVID-19. TCRdb's table, derived via immunoSEQ multiplex PCR, lists solely in-frame clones and lacks some. The sample lists about 110,000 clones, about 80% occurring once. There are 16 residues in the CDR3. V was cut by 2 bases and J by 2 bases, with 15 bases left in between. In germline, CDR1 is SEHNR, CDR2 FQNEAQ (reference sequence). V is TRBV7-9 and J is TRBJ2-5; the D gene is possibly TRBD1 (6 bases). This clonotype was sampled from an elderly woman with active or convalescent COVID-19. Input material: peripheral blood. The CDR3 DNA follows: TGTGCCAGCAGCTTACCTCAGGGCAGGGGACAAGAGACCCAGTACTTC. It translates to CASSLPQGRGQETQYF.